This TCR beta chain was retrieved from a study of tumor-infiltrating lymphocytes in primary liver carcinoma. Study in general: Men as well as women, aged 30 to 69 years, made up the patients. Tumors were stage T1-T3 N0M0, about 4 to 11 cm across.

Production of TCR beta cDNA used approximately 0.55 ug total RNA together with a constant-region primer. It was through three nested multiplex PCR rounds of slightly modified ARM-PCR that TCR beta libraries arose. Forward primers for TRBV1-TRBV30 and a C-beta reverse primer served the first two PCR rounds, at approximately 10 cycles each. MiXCR was run by TCRdb on the multiplex PCR reads, yielding one entry per CDR3 protein. Of around 80,000 distinct CDR3 sequences listed, around 70% are singletons. The CDR3 is 16 residues long. The V gene lost 4 bases and the J gene lost 5 bases, with 20 bases spanning the gap. Germline V gene lookup returns CDR1 SGHNT and CDR2 YYREEE (reference sequence). Co-extraction of RNA and DNA was performed on roughly 20-34 mg of unsorted bulk tissue. Tumor samples uniformly had over 85% viable tumor cells. Notes on this clonotype: Its antigen is as yet unknown.

The study, taken as a whole, reports: Tumor specimens were characterized by a significantly higher top-250-clone fraction than blood (p = 0.039).

The clonotype originates from a man in his forties or fifties with primary liver carcinoma and hepatitis B virus infection. This chain links TRBV5-4 with TRBJ2-3; D possibly uses TRBD1 or TRBD2 (5 bases each). The specimen sequenced was liver tumor tissue from sampling region 1. The subset: tumor region T1, superior pole. CDR3: CASSLDGAERQDTQYF. In DNA, the CDR3 is TGTGCCAGCAGCCTGGACGGGGCGGAGAGGCAAGATACGCAGTATTTT.